This entry is about one T cell receptor beta chain. What it binds is not known. The record originates from a study of cytomegalovirus exposure and HLA in healthy donors. At the level of the study: Earlier work reported 95 million to 130 million unique TCR beta sequences from about 170 million T cells.

Vbeta (60) and Jbeta (13) primers were used in the PCR. TCRdb's table, derived via immunoSEQ multiplex PCR, lists solely in-frame clones and lacks some. Seen here are about 170,000 clones, about 81% observed once, and the top ten hold 1.9%. CDR1 LNHDA and CDR2 SQIVND come from the germline V gene (reference sequence). The germline V and J ends were trimmed by 3 bases and 1 base, with 16 bases remaining between them. The CDR3 length is 16 residues. Findings and caveats of the study: By HLA locus, TCR association rates varied in a later analysis, with DRB1 showing the most and HLA-C the fewest. The majority of TCR sequences were rare, yet some public TCRs appeared in many donors.

Among the donors, all were healthy bone marrow donors. The chain carries TRBV19 and TRBJ2-7, with D tentatively TRBD1 (7 bases). The sample comprised PBMCs. This clonotype was sampled from a young woman in good health and CMV-seronegative. The CDR3: CASSIPRAGGSYEQYF. CDR3 bases: TGTGCCAGTAGTATTCCACGGGCAGGGGGGTCCTACGAGCAGTACTTC.